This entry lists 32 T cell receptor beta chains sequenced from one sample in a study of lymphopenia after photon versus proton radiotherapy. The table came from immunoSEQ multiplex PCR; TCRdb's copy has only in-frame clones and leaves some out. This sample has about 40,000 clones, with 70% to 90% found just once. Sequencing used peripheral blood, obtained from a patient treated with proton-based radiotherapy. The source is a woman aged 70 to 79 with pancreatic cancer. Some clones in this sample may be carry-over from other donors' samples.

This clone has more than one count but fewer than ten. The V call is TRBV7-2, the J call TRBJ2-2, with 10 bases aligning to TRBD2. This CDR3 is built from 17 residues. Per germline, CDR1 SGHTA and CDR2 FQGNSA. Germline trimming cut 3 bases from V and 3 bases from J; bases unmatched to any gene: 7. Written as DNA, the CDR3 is TGTGCCAGCAGCTTTGTTCTAGCGGGAGTGTACACCGGGGAGCTGTTTTTT. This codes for CASSFVLAGVYTGELFF.

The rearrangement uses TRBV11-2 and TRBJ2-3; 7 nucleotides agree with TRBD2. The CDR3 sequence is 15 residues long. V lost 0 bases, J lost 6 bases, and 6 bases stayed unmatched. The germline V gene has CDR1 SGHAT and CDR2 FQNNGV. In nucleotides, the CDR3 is TGTGCCAGCAGCTTAGATGGGGGGGATGGGGATACGCAGTATTTT. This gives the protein CASSLDGGDGDTQYF.

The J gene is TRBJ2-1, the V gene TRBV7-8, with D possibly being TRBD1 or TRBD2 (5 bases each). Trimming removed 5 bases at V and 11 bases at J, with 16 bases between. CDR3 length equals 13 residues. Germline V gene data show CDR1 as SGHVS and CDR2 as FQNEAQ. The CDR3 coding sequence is TGTGCCAGCAGCCCCCTCCGGGGCGGGCAGCAGTTCTTC. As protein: CASSPLRGGQQFF. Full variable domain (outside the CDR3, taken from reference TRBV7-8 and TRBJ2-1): GAGVSQSPRYKVAKRGQDVALRCDPISGHVSLFWYQQALGQGPEFLTYFQNEAQLDKSGLPSDRFFAERPEGSVSTLKIQRTQQEDSAVYLCASSPLRGGQQFFGPGTRLTVL.

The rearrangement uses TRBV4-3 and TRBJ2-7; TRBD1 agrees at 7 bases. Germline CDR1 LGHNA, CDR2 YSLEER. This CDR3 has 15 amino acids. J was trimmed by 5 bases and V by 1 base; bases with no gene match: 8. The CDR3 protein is CASSQGQGAPHEQYF. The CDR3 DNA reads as TGCGCCAGCAGCCAAGGACAGGGAGCCCCCCACGAGCAGTACTTC.

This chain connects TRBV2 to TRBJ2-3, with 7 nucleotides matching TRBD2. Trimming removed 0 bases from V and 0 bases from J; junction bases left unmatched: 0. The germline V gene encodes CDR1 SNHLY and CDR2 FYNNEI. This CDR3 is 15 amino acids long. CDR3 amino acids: CASSEAGGSTDTQYF. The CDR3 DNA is TGTGCCAGCAGTGAAGCGGGAGGGAGCACAGATACGCAGTATTTT.

The CDR3 DNA sequence: TGCAGTGCTGGCCTTTCAGATACGCAGTATTTT. Translated: CSAGLSDTQYF. The genes are TRBV20-1 and TRBJ2-3; D is undetermined. Per germline, CDR1 DFQATT and CDR2 SNEGSKA (reference sequence). This CDR3 comprises 11 residues. The V end lost 5 bases, the J end lost 4 bases, and 7 bases lay between the germline ends.

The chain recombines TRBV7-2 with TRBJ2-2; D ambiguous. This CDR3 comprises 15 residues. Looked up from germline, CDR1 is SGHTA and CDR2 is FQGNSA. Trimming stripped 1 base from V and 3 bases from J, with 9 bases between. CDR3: CASSLVSTYTGELFF. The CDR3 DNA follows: TGTGCCAGCAGCTTAGTTTCGACGTACACCGGGGAGCTGTTTTTT.

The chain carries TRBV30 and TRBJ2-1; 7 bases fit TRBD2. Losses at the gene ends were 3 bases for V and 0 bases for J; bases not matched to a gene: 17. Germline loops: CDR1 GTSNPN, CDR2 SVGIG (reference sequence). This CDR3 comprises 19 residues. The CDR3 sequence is CAWSDGQRGPLSSYNEQFF. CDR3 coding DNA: TGTGCCTGGAGCGACGGGCAGCGGGGTCCCCTTAGCTCCTACAATGAGCAGTTCTTC.

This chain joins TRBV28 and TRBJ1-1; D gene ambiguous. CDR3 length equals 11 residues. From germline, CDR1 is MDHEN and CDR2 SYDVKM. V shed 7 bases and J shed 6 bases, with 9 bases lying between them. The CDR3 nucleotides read TGTGCCAGCACCAGGACTCCTGAAGCTTTCTTT. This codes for CASTRTPEAFF.

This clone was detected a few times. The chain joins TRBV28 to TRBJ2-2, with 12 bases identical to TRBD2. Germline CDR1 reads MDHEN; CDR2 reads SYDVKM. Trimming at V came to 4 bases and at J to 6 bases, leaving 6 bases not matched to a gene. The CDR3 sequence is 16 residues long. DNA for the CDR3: TGTGCCAGCAGTTCCCCTAGCGGGAGGGTAGCCGGGGAGCTGTTTTTT. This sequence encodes CASSSPSGRVAGELFF.

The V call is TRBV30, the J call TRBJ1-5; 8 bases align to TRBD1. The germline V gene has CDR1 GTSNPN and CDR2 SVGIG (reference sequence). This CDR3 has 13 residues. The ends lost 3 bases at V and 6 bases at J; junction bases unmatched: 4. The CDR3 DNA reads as TGTGCCTGGAGCCAGGGGGCAGGTCAGCCCCAGCATTTT. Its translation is CAWSQGAGQPQHF.

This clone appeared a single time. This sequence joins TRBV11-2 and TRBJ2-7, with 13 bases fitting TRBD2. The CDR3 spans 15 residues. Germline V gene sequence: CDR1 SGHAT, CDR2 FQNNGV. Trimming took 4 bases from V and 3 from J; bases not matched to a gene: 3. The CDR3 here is CASSSGLAGLYEQYF. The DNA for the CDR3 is TGTGCCAGCAGCTCGGGACTAGCGGGACTCTACGAGCAGTACTTC.

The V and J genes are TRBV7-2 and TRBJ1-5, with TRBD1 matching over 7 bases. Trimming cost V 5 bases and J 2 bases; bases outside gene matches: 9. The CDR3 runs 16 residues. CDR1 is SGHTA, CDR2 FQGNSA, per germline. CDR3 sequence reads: CASSPSGQTRNQPQHF. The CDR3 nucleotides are TGTGCCAGCAGCCCCTCGGGACAGACCCGCAATCAGCCCCAGCATTTT. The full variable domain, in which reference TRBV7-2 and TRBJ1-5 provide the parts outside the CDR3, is GAGVSQSPSNKVTEKGKDVELRCDPISGHTALYWYRQSLGQGLEFLIYFQGNSAPDKSGLPSDRFSAERTGGSVSTLTIQRTQQEDSAVYLCASSPSGQTRNQPQHFGDGTRLSIL.

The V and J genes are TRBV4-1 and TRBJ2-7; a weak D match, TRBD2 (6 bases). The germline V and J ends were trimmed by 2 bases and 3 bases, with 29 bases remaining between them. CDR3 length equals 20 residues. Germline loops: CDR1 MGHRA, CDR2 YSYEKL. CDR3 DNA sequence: TGCGCCAGCAGCCAACTTTGGATTACTGGCGGGACCCTGAGACACTACGAGCAGTACTTC. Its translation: CASSQLWITGGTLRHYEQYF.

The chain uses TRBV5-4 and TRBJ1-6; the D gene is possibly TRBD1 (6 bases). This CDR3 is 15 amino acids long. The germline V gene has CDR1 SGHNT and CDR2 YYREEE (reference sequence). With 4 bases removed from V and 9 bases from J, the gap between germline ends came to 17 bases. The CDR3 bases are TGTGCCAGCAGCGTTTCAACAGGGTTCAGTTCACCCCTCCACTTT. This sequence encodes CASSVSTGFSSPLHF.

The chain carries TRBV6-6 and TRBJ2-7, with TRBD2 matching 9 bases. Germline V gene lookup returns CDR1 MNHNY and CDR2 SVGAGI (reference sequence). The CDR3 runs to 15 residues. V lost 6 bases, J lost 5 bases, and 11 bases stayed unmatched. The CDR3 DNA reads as TGTGCCAGCAGCCCTCAGTTCGGGACTAGCCACGAGCAGTACTTC. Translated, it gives CASSPQFGTSHEQYF.

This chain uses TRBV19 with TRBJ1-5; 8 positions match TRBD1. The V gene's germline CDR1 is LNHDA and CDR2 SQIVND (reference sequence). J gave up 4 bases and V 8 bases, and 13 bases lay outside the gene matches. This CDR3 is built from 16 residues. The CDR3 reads CASSWGGTGPNQPQHF. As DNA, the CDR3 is TGTGCCAGTTCTTGGGGGGGGACAGGTCCGAATCAGCCCCAGCATTTT. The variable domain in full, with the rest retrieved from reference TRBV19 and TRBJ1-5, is DGGITQSPKYLFRKEGQNVTLSCEQNLNHDAMYWYRQDPGQGLRLIYYSQIVNDFQKGDIAEGYSVSREKKESFPLTVTSAQKNPTAFYLCASSWGGTGPNQPQHFGDGTRLSIL.

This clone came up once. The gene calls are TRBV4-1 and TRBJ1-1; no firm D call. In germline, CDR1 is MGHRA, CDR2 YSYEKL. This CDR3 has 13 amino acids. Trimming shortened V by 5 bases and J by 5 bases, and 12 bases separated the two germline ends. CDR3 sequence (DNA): TGCGCCAGCAGCGAAATGAAAGGGACTGAAGCTTTCTTT. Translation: CASSEMKGTEAFF.

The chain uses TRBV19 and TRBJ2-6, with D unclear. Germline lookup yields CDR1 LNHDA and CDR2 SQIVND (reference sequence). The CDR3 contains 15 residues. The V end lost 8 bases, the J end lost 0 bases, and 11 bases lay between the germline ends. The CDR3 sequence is CASQDGSSGANVLTF. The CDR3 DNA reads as TGTGCCAGTCAAGACGGATCCTCTGGGGCCAACGTCCTGACTTTC.

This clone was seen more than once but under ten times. The CDR3 spells CASSLGVSSYEQYF. CDR3 nucleotide sequence: TGTGCCAGCAGCTTAGGCGTCAGCTCCTACGAGCAGTACTTC. The chain carries TRBV7-8 and TRBJ2-7; D remains ambiguous. There are 14 residues in the CDR3. Looked up from germline, CDR1 is SGHVS and CDR2 is FQNEAQ. Trimming left V 1 base short and J 0 bases short, with 7 bases between.

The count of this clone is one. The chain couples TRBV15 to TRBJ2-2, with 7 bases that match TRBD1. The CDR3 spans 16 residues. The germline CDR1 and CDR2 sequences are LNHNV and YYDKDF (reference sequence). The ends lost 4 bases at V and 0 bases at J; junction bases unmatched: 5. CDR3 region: CATSTSGTANTGELFF. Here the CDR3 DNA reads TGTGCCACCAGCACTTCCGGGACAGCGAACACCGGGGAGCTGTTTTTT. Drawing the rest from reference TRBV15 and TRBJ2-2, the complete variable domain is DAMVIQNPRYQVTQFGKPVTLSCSQTLNHNVMYWYQQKSSQAPKLLFHYYDKDFNNEADTPDNFQSRRPNTSFCFLDIRSPGLGDTAMYLCATSTSGTANTGELFFGEGSRLTVL.

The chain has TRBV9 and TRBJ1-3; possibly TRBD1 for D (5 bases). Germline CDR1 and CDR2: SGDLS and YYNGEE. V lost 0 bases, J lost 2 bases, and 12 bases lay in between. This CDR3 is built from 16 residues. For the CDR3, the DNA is TGTGCCAGCAGCGTAGCCGGCGGCAGGGCTGGAAACACCATATATTTT. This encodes CASSVAGGRAGNTIYF.

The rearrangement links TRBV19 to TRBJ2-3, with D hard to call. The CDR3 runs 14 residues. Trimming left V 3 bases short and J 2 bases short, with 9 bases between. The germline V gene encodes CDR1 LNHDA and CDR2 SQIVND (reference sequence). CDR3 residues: CASSIQADTDTQYF. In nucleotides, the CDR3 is TGTGCCAGTAGTATTCAGGCAGACACAGATACGCAGTATTTT.

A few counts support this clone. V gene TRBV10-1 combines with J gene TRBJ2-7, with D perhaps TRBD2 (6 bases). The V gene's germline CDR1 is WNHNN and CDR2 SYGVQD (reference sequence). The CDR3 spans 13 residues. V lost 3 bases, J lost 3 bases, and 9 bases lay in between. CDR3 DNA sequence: TGCGCCAGCAGTGAAAGCGGGCTCTACGAGCAGTACTTC. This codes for CASSESGLYEQYF.

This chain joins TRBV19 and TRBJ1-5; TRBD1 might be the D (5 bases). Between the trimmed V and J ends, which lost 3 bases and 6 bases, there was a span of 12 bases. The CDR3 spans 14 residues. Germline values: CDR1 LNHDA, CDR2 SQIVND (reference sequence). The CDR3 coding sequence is TGTGCCAGTAGTATGAGAGGGGAGGGTCAGCCCCAGCATTTT. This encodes CASSMRGEGQPQHF. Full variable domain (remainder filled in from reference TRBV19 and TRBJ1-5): DGGITQSPKYLFRKEGQNVTLSCEQNLNHDAMYWYRQDPGQGLRLIYYSQIVNDFQKGDIAEGYSVSREKKESFPLTVTSAQKNPTAFYLCASSMRGEGQPQHFGDGTRLSIL.

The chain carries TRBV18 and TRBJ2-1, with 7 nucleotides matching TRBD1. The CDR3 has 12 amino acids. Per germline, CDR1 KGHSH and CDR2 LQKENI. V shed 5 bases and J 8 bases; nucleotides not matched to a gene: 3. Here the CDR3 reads CASSADRDEQFF. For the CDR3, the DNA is TGTGCCAGCTCAGCCGACAGGGATGAGCAGTTCTTC.

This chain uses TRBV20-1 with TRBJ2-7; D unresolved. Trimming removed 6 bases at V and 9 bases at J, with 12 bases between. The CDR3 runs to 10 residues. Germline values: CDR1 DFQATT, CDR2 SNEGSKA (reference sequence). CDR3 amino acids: CSAESPRQYF. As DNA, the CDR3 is TGCAGTGCCGAATCACCTAGGCAGTACTTC.

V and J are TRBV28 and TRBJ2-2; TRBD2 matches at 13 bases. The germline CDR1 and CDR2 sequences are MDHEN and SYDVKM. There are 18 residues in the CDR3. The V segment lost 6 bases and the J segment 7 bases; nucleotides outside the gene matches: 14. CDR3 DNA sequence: TGTGCCAGCAGCAACAGTGCCGGGACTAGCGGGAAGGGCGGGGAGCTGTTTTTT. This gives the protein CASSNSAGTSGKGGELFF.

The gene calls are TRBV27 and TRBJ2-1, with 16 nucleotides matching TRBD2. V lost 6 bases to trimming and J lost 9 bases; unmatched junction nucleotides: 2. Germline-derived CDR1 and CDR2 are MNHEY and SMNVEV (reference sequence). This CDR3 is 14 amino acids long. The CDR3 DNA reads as TGTGCCAGCAGGGGACTAGCGGGAGGGATTGAGCAGTTCTTC. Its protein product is CASRGLAGGIEQFF.

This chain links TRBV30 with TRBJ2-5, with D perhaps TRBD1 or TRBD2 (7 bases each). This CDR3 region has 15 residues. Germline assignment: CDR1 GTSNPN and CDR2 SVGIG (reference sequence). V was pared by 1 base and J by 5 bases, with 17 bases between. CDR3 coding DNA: TGTGCCTGGAGTGCGGGGGGCAGGGGGAGGGAGACCCAGTACTTC. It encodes CAWSAGGRGRETQYF.

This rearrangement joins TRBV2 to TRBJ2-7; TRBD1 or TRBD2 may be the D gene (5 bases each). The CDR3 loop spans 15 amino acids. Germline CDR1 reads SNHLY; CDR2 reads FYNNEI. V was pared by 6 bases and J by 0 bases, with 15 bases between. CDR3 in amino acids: CASRPLGVNSYEQYF. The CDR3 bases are TGTGCCAGCAGACCCCTGGGGGTCAACTCCTACGAGCAGTACTTC.

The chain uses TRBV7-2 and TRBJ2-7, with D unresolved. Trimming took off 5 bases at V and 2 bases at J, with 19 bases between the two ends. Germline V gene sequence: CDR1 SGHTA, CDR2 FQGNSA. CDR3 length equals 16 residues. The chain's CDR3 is CASSTDSRTTTYEQYF. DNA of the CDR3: TGTGCCAGCAGCACCGACTCACGAACCACGACCTACGAGCAGTACTTC.